Listed below are T cell receptor beta chains from one sample, sequenced in a study of metastatic and nonmetastatic thyroid tumors. TCRdb recomputed clones from the PCR reads via MiXCR. The sample includes 21,000 or so clones, approximately 12% of them seen just once. The sample consisted of blood. The receptors derive from a male donor with papillary thyroid cancer or a benign thyroid nodule (not recorded which). Some clones in this sample may be carry-over from other donors' samples. CDR3s include the opening cysteine and the closing phenylalanine or tryptophan. A D gene is named only where the DNA matches it firmly. Clone size is shown for a subset of rows, as once, few, many or a class of expanded clone.

CDR3nt	CDR3aa	d_gene	abundance	v_gene	j_gene
TGTGCCAGCAGCTTGTATGGGGAGCAGTACTTC	CASSLYGEQYF	.	many	TRBV5-5	TRBJ2-7
TGTGCCAGCAGTGACAGCTTCAATCAGCCCCAGCATTTT	CASSDSFNQPQHF	.	many	TRBV2	TRBJ1-5
TGTGCCAGCAGCCTCGCCGTGGGACAGCGCACTGAAGCTTTCTTT	CASSLAVGQRTEAFF	TRBD1	.	TRBV28	TRBJ1-1
TGTGCCACCAGCAGAGATCTGGGAGGACACAATGAAAAACTGTTTTTT	CATSRDLGGHNEKLFF	.	many	TRBV15	TRBJ1-4
TGTGCCAGCAGCGGGGTGGGAGAGACCCAGTACTTC	CASSGVGETQYF	.	many	TRBV9	TRBJ2-5
TGTGCCAGCAGTGAAGCACGGAATAGGGAGCCCCAGCATTTT	CASSEARNREPQHF	.	.	TRBV6-1	TRBJ1-5
TGTGCCAGCAGCCCCAGGATAACTGAGGTCTATGGCTACACCTTC	CASSPRITEVYGYTF	.	many	TRBV5-8	TRBJ1-2
TGTGCCAGTAGTCAATATTCGAACACCGGGGAGCTGTTTTTT	CASSQYSNTGELFF	.	medium-sized	TRBV19	TRBJ2-2
TGCAGTGCTAGAGCTTGGCAGGCTAGCACAGATACGCAGTATTTT	CSARAWQASTDTQYF	.	many	TRBV20-1	TRBJ2-3
TGTGCCAGCTCGGGACTCGAGAACACCGGGGAGCTGTTTTTT	CASSGLENTGELFF	.	.	TRBV18	TRBJ2-2
TGTGCCAGCAGGTCCGGGACAGGGGAAGGCAATGAGCAGTTCTTC	CASRSGTGEGNEQFF	TRBD1	.	TRBV6-2/TRBV6-3	TRBJ2-1
TGTGCCAGCAGCTCTACTACAGGAGGGGAGACCCAGTACTTC	CASSSTTGGETQYF	.	.	TRBV5-5	TRBJ2-5
TGTGCCAGCATCCGGGACAGGGTTGGTAGCAATCAGCCCCAGCATTTT	CASIRDRVGSNQPQHF	TRBD1	medium-sized	TRBV6-1	TRBJ1-5
TGTGCCAGCAGTTTGGGTCCGGGGGCTTATAGCAATCAGCCCCAGCATTTT	CASSLGPGAYSNQPQHF	.	many	TRBV12-3/TRBV12-4	TRBJ1-5
TGTGCCAGCAGACCAGGGGGATTCACCGGGGAGCTGTTTTTT	CASRPGGFTGELFF	TRBD1	many	TRBV12-3/TRBV12-4	TRBJ2-2
TGTGCCAGCAGTGAAGCGCGCGACTTCGGAACCCAGTACTTC	CASSEARDFGTQYF	.	many	TRBV6-1	TRBJ2-5
TGTGCCAGCAGTGGGACAGCCTACGAGCAGTACTTC	CASSGTAYEQYF	TRBD1	few	TRBV12-3/TRBV12-4	TRBJ2-7
TGCGCCAGCAGCTCAGTAGCGGGAGGGCCGGGGGAGCAGTACTTC	CASSSVAGGPGEQYF	TRBD2	.	TRBV5-1	TRBJ2-7
TGTGCCATCGCCCAAGGAGGGTTCGTCGATGAGCAGTTCTTC	CAIAQGGFVDEQFF	.	.	TRBV10-3	TRBJ2-1
TGCAGTGCGACGACTAGCGGGAGCTCCCACGAGCAGTACTTC	CSATTSGSSHEQYF	TRBD2	.	TRBV20-1	TRBJ2-7
TGCAGTGCTAGAGTCTCCGGGAACACCTACGAGCAGTACTTC	CSARVSGNTYEQYF	.	.	TRBV20-1	TRBJ2-7
TGTGCCAGCGGAGAATCCGGGCCCCAAGAGACCCAGTACTTC	CASGESGPQETQYF	.	few	TRBV6-4	TRBJ2-5
TGTGCCAGCGCAGCGGGACTGGCGGCCTACGAGCAGTACTTC	CASAAGLAAYEQYF	TRBD2	.	TRBV6-1	TRBJ2-7
TGTGCCAGCAGTTCCCAGGGGGGCACTGAAGCTTTCTTT	CASSSQGGTEAFF	TRBD1	once	TRBV28	TRBJ1-1
TGTGCCAGTCGATTGGGGGGGGGGGCTGAAGCTTTCTTT	CASRLGGGAEAFF	.	many	TRBV19	TRBJ1-1
TGTGCCAGTAGTGGAGGGGGTTACGGCTACACCTTC	CASSGGGYGYTF	.	few	TRBV19	TRBJ1-2
TGTGCCAGTAGTAGGGGTCGATCAACTAATGAAAAACTGTTTTTT	CASSRGRSTNEKLFF	.	.	TRBV19	TRBJ1-4